The 22 T cell receptor beta chains below all came from one sample that was sequenced in a study of blood T cell repertoires in COVID-19. The method was immunoSEQ multiplex PCR; TCRdb's version includes in-frame clones alone and lacks a portion of them. The repertoire has hundreds of thousands of clones, under 90% of them found once; the top ten carry roughly a tenth. Specimen: peripheral blood. The receptors derive from a woman aged 45-59 years who had recovered from COVID-19.

This clone was recorded at least ten times. The rearrangement joins TRBV7-9 to TRBJ2-1; no clear D gene. There are 14 residues in the CDR3. Looked up from germline, CDR1 is SEHNR and CDR2 is FQNEAQ (reference sequence). V lost 1 base, J lost 3 bases, and 7 bases lay in between. CDR3 DNA: TGTGCCAGCAGCTTAGGAGACAACTACAATGAGCAGTTCTTC. Translating gives CASSLGDNYNEQFF. Based on the CDR3 plus reference TRBV7-9 and TRBJ2-1, the full variable domain is DTGVSQNPRHKITKRGQNVTFRCDPISEHNRLYWYRQTLGQGPEFLTYFQNEAQLEKSRLLSDRFSAERPKGSFSTLEIQRTEQGDSAMYLCASSLGDNYNEQFFGPGTRLTVL.

This clone showed up just once. The chain uses TRBV5-5 and TRBJ2-1; TRBD2 matches 12 bases. The CDR3 has 16 residues. With 4 bases clipped from V and 3 bases from J, the junction kept 5 bases outside the gene matches. Germline lookup yields CDR1 SGHKS and CDR2 YYEKEE (reference sequence). In DNA form, the CDR3 reads TGTGCCAGCAGCCGACTAGCGGGGGCCCTCTACAATGAGCAGTTCTTC. Its protein is CASSRLAGALYNEQFF.

The CDR3 is CASSDGGINNEQFF. For the CDR3, the DNA is TGTGCCAGCAGCGACGGGGGGATAAACAATGAGCAGTTCTTC. The J gene is TRBJ2-1, the V gene TRBV9; 7 bases are shared with TRBD2. The CDR3 is 14 amino acids. CDR1 is SGDLS and CDR2 is YYNGEE in the germline V gene. Trimming took 3 bases from V and 5 from J; bases not matched to a gene: 5.

The V gene is TRBV6-5, the J gene TRBJ1-2; 8 positions agree with TRBD1. CDR3 length equals 14 residues. Germline CDR1 reads MNHEY; CDR2 reads SVGAGI. The V and J ends lost 10 bases and 6 bases, in that order; junction bases with no gene match: 13. The CDR3 here is CATNPQGALNGYTF. The CDR3, as DNA: TGTGCCACCAACCCGCAGGGGGCGCTCAATGGCTACACCTTC.

V and J are TRBV7-3 and TRBJ2-3, with 8 nucleotides matching TRBD2. This CDR3 has 16 residues. After removal of 2 bases from V and 5 bases from J, the junction contained 9 bases not matched to a gene. Germline values: CDR1 SGHTA, CDR2 FQGTGA. The CDR3 DNA follows: TGTGCCAGCAGCTTAGGAATGGCGGGAGGTTTAGATACGCAGTATTTT. It yields the protein CASSLGMAGGLDTQYF. The full variable domain, with the rest looked up from reference TRBV7-3 and TRBJ2-3, is GAGVSQTPSNKVTEKGKYVELRCDPISGHTALYWYRQSLGQGPEFLIYFQGTGAADDSGLPNDRFFAVRPEGSVSTLKIQRTERGDSAVYLCASSLGMAGGLDTQYFGPGTRLTVL.

This chain uses TRBV11-2 with TRBJ2-3; a possible D gene is TRBD2 (5 bases). The CDR3 is 13 residues long. Trimming pared 8 bases from V and 5 bases from J, leaving 14 bases between. CDR1 is SGHAT, CDR2 FQNNGV, per germline. The CDR3 DNA reads TGTGCCAGCCGTTGGACCGGGGAAGATACGCAGTATTTT. Amino acid sequence: CASRWTGEDTQYF.

The chain joins TRBV5-1 to TRBJ2-1; TRBD2 might be the D (5 bases). Germline CDR1 and CDR2: SGHRS and YFSETQ. The CDR3 is made up of 14 amino acids. V was pared by 5 bases and J by 2 bases, with 11 bases between. For the CDR3, the DNA is TGCGCCAGCAGGGAAGCGGATGCCTACAATGAGCAGTTCTTC. As protein: CASREADAYNEQFF.

The gene calls are TRBV9 and TRBJ2-3; TRBD1 matches 9 bases. V shed 7 bases and J 2 bases; nucleotides not matched to a gene: 11. The CDR3 covers 16 residues. Germline loops: CDR1 SGDLS, CDR2 YYNGEE. The CDR3 DNA reads TGTGCCAGCGGGGACAGGGCCAGTCAGGCCACAGATACGCAGTATTTT. This gives the protein CASGDRASQATDTQYF.

The V gene is TRBV28, the J gene TRBJ2-1, with D possibly matching TRBD2 (5 bases). The CDR3 is made up of 14 amino acids. With 6 bases removed from V and 6 bases from J, the gap between germline ends came to 15 bases. CDR1 and CDR2 (germline): MDHEN, SYDVKM. CDR3 sequence reads: CASRVGSVLNEQFF. DNA of the CDR3: TGTGCCAGCAGAGTAGGGAGCGTCCTCAATGAGCAGTTCTTC.

The V and J genes are TRBV6-5 and TRBJ1-2; 7 bases fit TRBD1. CDR1 is MNHEY and CDR2 is SVGAGI in the germline V gene. The CDR3 contains 12 residues. V lost 8 bases and J lost 2; bases outside the gene matches: 2. The CDR3 DNA sequence: TGTGCCAGCCAAGGGGGCAACTATGGCTACACCTTC. Protein product: CASQGGNYGYTF.

The chain uses TRBV9 and TRBJ2-7; TRBD1 matches 7 bases. V gave up 4 bases and J gave up 3 bases; unmatched junction bases: 7. CDR1 is SGDLS, CDR2 YYNGEE, per germline. This CDR3 spans 14 amino acids. The CDR3: CASSPRQGDYEQYF. The DNA of the CDR3 is TGTGCCAGCAGCCCCCGACAGGGCGACTACGAGCAGTACTTC.

This clone appeared a few times. J is TRBJ2-1 and V is TRBV6-5; D unresolved. Germline lookup yields CDR1 MNHEY and CDR2 SVGAGI. The V end was cut by 0 bases, the J end by 4 bases, with 13 bases between. The CDR3 runs 16 residues. CDR3 DNA sequence: TGTGCCAGCAGTTACTCGTACTCTACCATATACAATGAGCAGTTCTTC. This encodes CASSYSYSTIYNEQFF.

This clone was found many times. The chain couples TRBV28 to TRBJ2-2, with TRBD2 matching over 11 bases. V dropped 7 bases and J dropped 6; count of bases not matched to a gene: 4. Per the germline V gene, CDR1 is MDHEN and CDR2 is SYDVKM. CDR3 length: 14 residues. CDR3 in DNA: TGTGCCAGCACTCGACTAGCGGGACCCGGGGAGCTGTTTTTT. The encoded protein is CASTRLAGPGELFF.

The CDR3: CASSLTQGNQPQHF. The CDR3 DNA sequence: TGTGCCAGTAGTCTGACACAGGGTAATCAGCCCCAGCATTTT. This chain joins TRBV19 and TRBJ1-5; possibly TRBD1 for D (6 bases). The CDR3 runs to 14 residues. CDR1 and CDR2 from the germline V gene are LNHDA and SQIVND (reference sequence). Trimming stripped 5 bases from V and 4 bases from J, with 12 bases between.

The chain is built from TRBV11-3 and TRBJ2-1, with 9 bases lining up with TRBD2. The CDR3 contains 16 residues. V dropped 3 bases and J dropped 4; count of bases not matched to a gene: 7. Germline V CDR1 and CDR2: SGHNT, YENEEA. In nucleotides, the CDR3 is TGTGCCAGCAGCTTGGAGCGGGGGGCCGGTTACAATGAGCAGTTCTTC. Protein sequence: CASSLERGAGYNEQFF.

The sample holds a few counts of this clone. The V and J genes are TRBV19 and TRBJ2-3; the match to TRBD2 covers 8 bases. This CDR3 spans 15 amino acids. Germline CDR1 LNHDA, CDR2 SQIVND (reference sequence). V lost 3 bases and J lost 9; bases outside the gene matches: 11. CDR3 in DNA: TGTGCCAGTAGTATTGACGGGACTAGTGGGACGACGCAGTATTTT. As protein: CASSIDGTSGTTQYF.

The genes are TRBV7-2 and TRBJ1-1; TRBD1 is a possible D gene (6 bases). The V gene lost 5 bases and the J gene lost 1 base, with 11 bases spanning the gap. Per germline, CDR1 SGHTA and CDR2 FQGNSA. The length of the CDR3 is 14 residues. CDR3 DNA: TGTGCCAGCAGCCAGGGACATCAGAACACTGAAGCTTTCTTT. Encoded protein: CASSQGHQNTEAFF.

The chain uses TRBV5-1 and TRBJ1-1; D gene uncertain. Trimming cost V 4 bases and J 4 bases, with 14 bases left between them. Per germline, CDR1 SGHRS and CDR2 YFSETQ. The CDR3 contains 14 residues. The CDR3 is CASSRLQATTEAFF. The CDR3 nucleotides read TGCGCCAGCAGCCGCCTCCAGGCGACCACTGAAGCTTTCTTT.

The rearrangement uses TRBV7-9 and TRBJ2-6, with D perhaps TRBD1 (5 bases). V lost 2 bases, J lost 0 bases, and 14 bases lay in between. The CDR3 sequence is 18 residues long. Looked up from germline, CDR1 is SEHNR and CDR2 is FQNEAQ (reference sequence). The CDR3 DNA sequence: TGTGCCAGCAGCTTAAGTTGGACACCGAGCTCTGGGGCCAACGTCCTGACTTTC. Protein: CASSLSWTPSSGANVLTF. Full variable domain (missing parts from reference TRBV7-9 and TRBJ2-6): DTGVSQNPRHKITKRGQNVTFRCDPISEHNRLYWYRQTLGQGPEFLTYFQNEAQLEKSRLLSDRFSAERPKGSFSTLEIQRTEQGDSAMYLCASSLSWTPSSGANVLTFGAGSRLTVL.

This clone was seen a single time. This sequence joins TRBV27 and TRBJ1-2, with 7 bases matching TRBD1. The junction had 2 bases not matched to a gene; V was cut back by 1 base and J by 3 bases. In germline, CDR1 is MNHEY, CDR2 SMNVEV (reference sequence). The CDR3 is 14 residues long. Written as DNA, the CDR3 is TGTGCCAGCAGTTTATGGGACAGAGACTATGGCTACACCTTC. It is translated as CASSLWDRDYGYTF.

V usage is TRBV3-1 (or the pseudogene TRBV3-2) and J usage is TRBJ1-1, with a weak D call TRBD1 (6 bases). Trimming pared 4 bases from V and 1 base from J, leaving 10 bases between. Germline lookup yields CDR1 LGHDT and CDR2 YNNKEL (reference sequence). This CDR3 region has 14 residues. The CDR3 here is CASSLGHTNTEAFF. CDR3 coding DNA: TGTGCCAGCAGCCTGGGACATACGAACACTGAAGCTTTCTTT.

The V and J genes are TRBV28 and TRBJ1-2; possibly TRBD1 for D (6 bases). Germline lookup yields CDR1 MDHEN and CDR2 SYDVKM. Between the trimmed V and J ends, which lost 5 bases and 4 bases, there was a span of 11 bases. The length of the CDR3 is 13 residues. In nucleotides, the CDR3 is TGTGCCAGCAGTGCCCGGACAGCCTATGGCTACACCTTC. Its protein is CASSARTAYGYTF.